This entry is about one T cell receptor (beta chain). From germline, CDR1 is LNHNV and CDR2 YYDKDF (reference sequence). The V end was cut by 2 bases, the J end by 5 bases, with 9 bases between. This CDR3 contains 13 residues. These data come from a study of blood T cell repertoires in COVID-19. How the authors handled the data: Quantification of nucleated cells was approximated via reference gene primer amplification. Libraries were prepared by immunoSEQ multiplex PCR; TCRdb keeps only in-frame clonotypes and omits some of them. The D gene and trimming were derived from the DNA, and the V and J assignments and clone size from that table. The sample lists under 300,000 clones, approximately 85% seen once, with around 0.8% in the top ten.

The clonotype comes from a woman aged 25 to 39 with acute or convalescent COVID-19. The V gene is TRBV15, the J gene TRBJ2-5, with D unclear. Sequenced material: peripheral blood. In nucleotides, the CDR3 is TGTGCCACCAGCAGAACCCCCGGGGAGACCCAGTACTTC. Translation gives CATSRTPGETQYF. Drawing the rest from reference TRBV15 and TRBJ2-5, the complete variable domain is DAMVIQNPRYQVTQFGKPVTLSCSQTLNHNVMYWYQQKSSQAPKLLFHYYDKDFNNEADTPDNFQSRRPNTSFCFLDIRSPGLGDTAMYLCATSRTPGETQYFGPGTRLLVL.